The clone carrying this T cell receptor beta chain was observed at least ten times. What it recognizes is unknown. The ends were cut back, 0 bases at V and 11 bases at J, with 13 bases in the middle. The length of the CDR3 is 12 residues. Germline CDR1 is GTSNPN and CDR2 is SVGIG (reference sequence). The data belong to a study of metastatic and nonmetastatic thyroid tumors. Study-level points and caveats: Relative to benign nodules, malignant thyroid tumors were reportedly characterized by significantly elevated TCR beta diversity in blood and tumor.

Patients underwent thyroid surgery, and none had received any treatment before it. MiXCR was used by TCRdb to re-call the PCR reads. The data show 23,000 or so clones, approximately 30% seen once. Sequencing was done on a sample of tumor tissue. The V gene is TRBV30, the J gene TRBJ1-1; D might be TRBD1 (5 bases). The TCR was taken from a male donor with papillary thyroid cancer or a benign thyroid nodule (not recorded which). Some clones in this sample may be carry-over from other donors' samples. The CDR3 sequence: CAWSVAGTVAFF. The DNA of the CDR3 is TGTGCCTGGAGTGTAGCGGGGACGGTGGCTTTCTTT.